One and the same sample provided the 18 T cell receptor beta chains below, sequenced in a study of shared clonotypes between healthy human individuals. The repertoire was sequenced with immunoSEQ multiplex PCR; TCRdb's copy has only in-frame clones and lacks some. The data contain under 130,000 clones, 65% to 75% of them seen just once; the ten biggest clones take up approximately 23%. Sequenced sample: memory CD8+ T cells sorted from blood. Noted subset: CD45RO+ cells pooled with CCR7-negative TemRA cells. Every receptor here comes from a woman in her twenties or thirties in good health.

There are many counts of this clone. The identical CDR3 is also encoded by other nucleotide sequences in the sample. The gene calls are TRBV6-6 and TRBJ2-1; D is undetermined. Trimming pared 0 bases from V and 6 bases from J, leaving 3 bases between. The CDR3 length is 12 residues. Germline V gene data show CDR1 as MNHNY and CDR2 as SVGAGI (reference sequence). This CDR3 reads CASSYSGNEQFF. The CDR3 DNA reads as TGTGCCAGCAGTTACTCGGGCAATGAGCAGTTCTTC.

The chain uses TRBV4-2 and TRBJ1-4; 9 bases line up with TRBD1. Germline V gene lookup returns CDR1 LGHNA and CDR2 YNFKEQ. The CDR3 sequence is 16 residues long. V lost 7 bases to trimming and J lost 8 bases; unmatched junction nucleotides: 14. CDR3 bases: TGTGCCAGCACCAGATCGACAGGGGGTAAAGACGAAAAACTGTTTTTT. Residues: CASTRSTGGKDEKLFF.

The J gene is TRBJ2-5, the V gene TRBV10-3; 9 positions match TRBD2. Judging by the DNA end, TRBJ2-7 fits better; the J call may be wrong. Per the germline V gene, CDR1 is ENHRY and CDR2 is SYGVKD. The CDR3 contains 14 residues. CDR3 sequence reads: CAISESREGYEQYF. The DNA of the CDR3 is TGTGCCATCAGTGAGTCGCGGGAGGGCTACGAGCAGTACTTC.

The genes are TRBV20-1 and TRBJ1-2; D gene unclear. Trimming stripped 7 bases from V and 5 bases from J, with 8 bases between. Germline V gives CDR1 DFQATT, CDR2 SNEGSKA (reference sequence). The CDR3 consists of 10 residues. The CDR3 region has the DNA TGCAGTGGTCCGCAGTATGGCTACACCTTC. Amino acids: CSGPQYGYTF.

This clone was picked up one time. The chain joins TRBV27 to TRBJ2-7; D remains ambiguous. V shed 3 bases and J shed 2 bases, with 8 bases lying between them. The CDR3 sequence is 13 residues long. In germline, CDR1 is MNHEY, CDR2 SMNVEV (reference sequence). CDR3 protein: CASSFGPTYEQYF. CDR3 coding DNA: TGTGCCAGCAGTTTCGGGCCGACCTACGAGCAGTACTTC.

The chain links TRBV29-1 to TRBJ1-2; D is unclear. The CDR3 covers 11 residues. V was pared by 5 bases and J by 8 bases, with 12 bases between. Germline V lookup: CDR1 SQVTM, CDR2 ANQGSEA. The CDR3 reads CSVSDGGGYTF. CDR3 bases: TGCAGCGTTTCGGACGGCGGGGGCTACACCTTC.

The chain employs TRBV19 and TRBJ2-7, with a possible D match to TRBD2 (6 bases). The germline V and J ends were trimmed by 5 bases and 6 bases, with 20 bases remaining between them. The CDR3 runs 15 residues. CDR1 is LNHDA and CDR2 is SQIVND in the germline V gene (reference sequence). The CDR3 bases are TGTGCCAGTAGTTCACATCTAGCGCTCCCCATCGAGCAGTACTTC. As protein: CASSSHLALPIEQYF.

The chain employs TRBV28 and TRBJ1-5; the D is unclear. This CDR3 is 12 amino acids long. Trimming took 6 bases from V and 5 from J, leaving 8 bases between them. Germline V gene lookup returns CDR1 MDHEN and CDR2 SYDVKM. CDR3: CASSRRYQPQHF. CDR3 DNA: TGTGCCAGCAGCCGAAGATATCAGCCCCAGCATTTT.

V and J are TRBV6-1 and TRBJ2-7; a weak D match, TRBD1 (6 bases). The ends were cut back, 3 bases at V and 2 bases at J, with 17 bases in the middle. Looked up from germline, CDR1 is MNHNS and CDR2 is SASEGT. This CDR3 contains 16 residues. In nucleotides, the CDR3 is TGTGCCAGCAGTGATCAGGGACACAGTGGGGCCTACGAGCAGTACTTC. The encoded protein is CASSDQGHSGAYEQYF.

CDR3 sequence: CASGGSTEAFF. In nucleotides, the CDR3 is TGTGCCAGCGGGGGGTCCACTGAAGCTTTCTTT. J is TRBJ1-1 and V is TRBV4-2, with a tentative D call TRBD1 (5 bases). CDR1 is LGHNA, CDR2 YNFKEQ, per germline. Trimming took off 8 bases at V and 4 bases at J, with 8 bases between the two ends. The CDR3 has 11 residues.

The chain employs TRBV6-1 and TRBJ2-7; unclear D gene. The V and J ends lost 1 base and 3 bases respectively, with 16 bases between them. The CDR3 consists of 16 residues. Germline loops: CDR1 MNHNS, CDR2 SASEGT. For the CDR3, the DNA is TGTGCCAGCAGTGAAGGGGAATGGCAGGAATACTACGAGCAGTACTTC. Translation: CASSEGEWQEYYEQYF.

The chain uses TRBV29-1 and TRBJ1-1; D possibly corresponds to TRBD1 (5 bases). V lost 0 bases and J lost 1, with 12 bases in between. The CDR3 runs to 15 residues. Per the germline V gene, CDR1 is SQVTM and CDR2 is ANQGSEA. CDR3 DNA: TGCAGCGTTGAAGATTACGAGACAGAGAACACTGAAGCTTTCTTT. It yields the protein CSVEDYETENTEAFF. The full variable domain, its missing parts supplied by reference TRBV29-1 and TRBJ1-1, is SAVISQKPSRDICQRGTSLTIQCQVDSQVTMMFWYRQQPGQSLTLIATANQGSEATYESGFVIDKFPISRPNLTFSTLTVSNMSPEDSSIYLCSVEDYETENTEAFFGQGTRLTVV.

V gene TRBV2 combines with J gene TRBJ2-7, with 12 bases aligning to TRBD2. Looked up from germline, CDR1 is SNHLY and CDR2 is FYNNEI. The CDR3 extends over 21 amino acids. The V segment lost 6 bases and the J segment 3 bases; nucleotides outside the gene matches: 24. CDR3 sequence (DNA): TGTGCCAGCAGCCCTTGGACGAGGGCCTTCTCCCGACTAGCGGGAGACTACGAGCAGTACTTC. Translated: CASSPWTRAFSRLAGDYEQYF.

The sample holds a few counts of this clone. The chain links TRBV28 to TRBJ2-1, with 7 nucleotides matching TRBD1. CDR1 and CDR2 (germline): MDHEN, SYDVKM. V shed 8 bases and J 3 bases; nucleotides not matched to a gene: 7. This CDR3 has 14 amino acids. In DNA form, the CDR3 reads TGTGCCAGCGGCACGGCAGGGGGCTACAATGAGCAGTTCTTC. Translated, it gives CASGTAGGYNEQFF. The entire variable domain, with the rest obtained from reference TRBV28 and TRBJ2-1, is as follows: DVKVTQSSRYLVKRTGEKVFLECVQDMDHENMFWYRQDPGLGLRLIYFSYDVKMKEKGDIPEGYSVSREKKERFSLILESASTNQTSMYLCASGTAGGYNEQFFGPGTRLTVL.

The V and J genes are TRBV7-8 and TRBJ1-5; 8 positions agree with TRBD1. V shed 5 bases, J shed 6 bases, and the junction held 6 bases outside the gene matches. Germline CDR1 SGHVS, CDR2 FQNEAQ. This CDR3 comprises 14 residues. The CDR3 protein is CASSLGTGPQPQHF. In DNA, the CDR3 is TGTGCCAGCAGCCTCGGGACAGGTCCTCAGCCCCAGCATTTT.

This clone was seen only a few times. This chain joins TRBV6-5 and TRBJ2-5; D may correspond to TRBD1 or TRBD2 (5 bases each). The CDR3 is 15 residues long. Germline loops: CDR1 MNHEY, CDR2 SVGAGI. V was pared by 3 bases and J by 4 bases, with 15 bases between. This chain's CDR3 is CASSYGMGVGETQYF. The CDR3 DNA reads TGTGCCAGCAGTTATGGAATGGGGGTTGGAGAGACCCAGTACTTC.

CDR3 region: CASRPSGTSYYEQYF. The CDR3 DNA reads as TGTGCCAGCCGCCCCTCCGGGACTAGCTACTACGAGCAGTACTTC. The chain carries TRBV28 and TRBJ2-7; 9 bases map to TRBD2. The CDR3 totals 15 residues. Germline-derived CDR1 and CDR2 are MDHEN and SYDVKM. J gave up 3 bases and V 8 bases, and 11 bases lay outside the gene matches.

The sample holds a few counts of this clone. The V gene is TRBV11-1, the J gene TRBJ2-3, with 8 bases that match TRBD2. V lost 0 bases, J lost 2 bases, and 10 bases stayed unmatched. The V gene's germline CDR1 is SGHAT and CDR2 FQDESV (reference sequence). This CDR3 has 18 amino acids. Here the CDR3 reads CASSLASGTEAFTDTQYF. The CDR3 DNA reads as TGTGCCAGCAGCTTAGCTAGCGGGACCGAGGCCTTCACAGATACGCAGTATTTT.